The T cell receptor beta chain described here comes from a study of shared clonotypes between healthy human individuals. Overall study findings and caveats: The researchers took only blood, and tissue repertoires probably look different.

Clones were sequenced by immunoSEQ multiplex PCR, and TCRdb holds only the in-frame ones, with some missing. The data show around 2.1 million clones, with roughly 91% seen just once and approximately 1.7% held by the top ten. The germline CDR1 and CDR2 sequences are MGHRA and YSYEKL. The CDR3 is 17 amino acids. The V and J ends lost 3 bases and 6 bases, in that order; junction bases with no gene match: 11. On this clone: No antigen is known for it.

CD45RO-negative, CCR7-selected cells formed the naive CD8 fraction, which excluded terminally differentiated effector memory CD45RA+ cells. Recent acute infections and vaccinations were absent in the healthy HIV-negative adult donors. The V call is TRBV4-1, the J call TRBJ2-1, with TRBD1 identical over 10 bases. The sequence was collected from a man in his late teens or twenties in good health. Some clones in this sample may be carry-over from other donors' samples. The sample was naive CD8+ T cells from PBMCs. The CDR3 DNA is TGCGCCAGCAGCCAGCCGACTGGGACAGGGGTCGGCAATGAGCAGTTCTTC. Encoded protein: CASSQPTGTGVGNEQFF.